Listed below are T cell receptor beta chains from one sample, sequenced in a study of blood T cell repertoires in COVID-19. Assay: immunoSEQ multiplex PCR; the TCRdb copy retains only in-frame clones and omits some. Of some 83,000 clones detected, 82% appear once; the ten largest clones hold just over 20%. The sequencing input was peripheral blood. These receptor sequences come from a human donor in a cohort sampled during active COVID-19. Each CDR3 is given with its conserved first and last residue. The order of the fields is D gene, CDR3 length, clone size, J gene, V gene, CDR3 protein, CDR3 DNA. A D gene is named only where the DNA matches it firmly. The listing skips clone size in some rows; elsewhere it reads once, few, many or a size class.

NA,11,NA,TRBJ1-2,TRBV12-3/TRBV12-4,CASSLLGGGTF,TGTGCCAGCAGTCTCCTGGGGGGGGGCACCTTC
TRBD1,15,NA,TRBJ2-5,TRBV5-1,CASSRGQGAGETQYF,TGCGCCAGCAGCAGGGGACAGGGGGCAGGAGAGACCCAGTACTTC
TRBD1,17,NA,TRBJ2-2,TRBV3-1/TRBV3-2,CASSQATGGFGTGELFF,TGTGCCAGCAGCCAAGCGACAGGGGGCTTTGGGACCGGGGAGCTGTTTTTT
TRBD1,13,NA,TRBJ2-1,TRBV18,CASSPGQGNEQFF,TGTGCCAGCTCGCCGGGACAGGGCAATGAGCAGTTCTTC
NA,13,NA,TRBJ1-2,TRBV18,CASSPQDGGGYTF,TGTGCCAGCTCACCACAGGATGGAGGAGGCTACACCTTC
TRBD2,15,NA,TRBJ2-3,TRBV27,CASSERGFTGDTQYF,TGTGCCAGCAGTGAGCGGGGGTTTACGGGGGATACGCAGTATTTT
NA,15,NA,TRBJ1-2,TRBV28,CASSSAGGQASGYTF,TGTGCCAGCAGTTCAGCTGGGGGACAAGCCTCAGGCTACACCTTC
NA,13,few,TRBJ1-2,TRBV6-1,CASSERGSYGYTF,TGTGCCAGCAGTGAGCGGGGGTCCTATGGCTACACCTTC
TRBD2,15,NA,TRBJ2-1,TRBV6-2/TRBV6-3,CASSYSGGGGNEQFF,TGTGCCAGCAGTTACTCTGGCGGGGGGGGTAATGAGCAGTTCTTC
TRBD1,13,NA,TRBJ2-7,TRBV12-3/TRBV12-4,CASSFGDRYEQYF,TGTGCCAGCAGTTTTGGGGACAGGTACGAGCAGTACTTC
TRBD2,17,NA,TRBJ2-1,TRBV5-1,CASSFSGGLGSYNEQFF,TGCGCCAGCAGCTTTAGCGGGGGTTTAGGGTCCTACAATGAGCAGTTCTTC
NA,14,NA,TRBJ2-3,TRBV5-4,CASSLKGGTDTQYF,TGTGCCAGCAGCTTGAAAGGGGGCACAGATACGCAGTATTTT
TRBD2,16,NA,TRBJ2-3,TRBV7-2,CASRGFLAGGTDTQYF,TGTGCCAGCAGGGGCTTCCTAGCGGGCGGAACAGATACGCAGTATTTT
NA,14,NA,TRBJ2-7,TRBV5-1,CASSPGQLNYEQYF,TGCGCCAGCAGCCCTGGACAGTTAAACTACGAGCAGTACTTC
NA,13,NA,TRBJ1-1,TRBV15,CATSPGVGTEAFF,TGTGCCACCAGCCCAGGGGTTGGGACTGAAGCTTTCTTT
NA,16,NA,TRBJ1-2,TRBV18,CASSLKTGRQYYGYTF,TGTGCCAGCTCACTTAAAACAGGGCGGCAATACTATGGCTACACCTTC
NA,13,few,TRBJ1-1,TRBV7-9,CASSFVEGTEAFF,TGTGCCAGCAGCTTTGTTGAGGGCACTGAAGCTTTCTTT
NA,13,NA,TRBJ2-1,TRBV28,CASIGGPFNEQFF,TGTGCCAGCATCGGGGGGCCCTTCAATGAGCAGTTCTTC
TRBD1,14,NA,TRBJ2-7,TRBV29-1,CSVVPTGAPYEQYF,TGCAGCGTGGTACCGACAGGGGCACCCTACGAGCAGTACTTC
NA,12,few,TRBJ2-7,TRBV30,CAWSPNSYEQYF,TGTGCCTGGAGTCCTAACTCCTACGAGCAGTACTTC